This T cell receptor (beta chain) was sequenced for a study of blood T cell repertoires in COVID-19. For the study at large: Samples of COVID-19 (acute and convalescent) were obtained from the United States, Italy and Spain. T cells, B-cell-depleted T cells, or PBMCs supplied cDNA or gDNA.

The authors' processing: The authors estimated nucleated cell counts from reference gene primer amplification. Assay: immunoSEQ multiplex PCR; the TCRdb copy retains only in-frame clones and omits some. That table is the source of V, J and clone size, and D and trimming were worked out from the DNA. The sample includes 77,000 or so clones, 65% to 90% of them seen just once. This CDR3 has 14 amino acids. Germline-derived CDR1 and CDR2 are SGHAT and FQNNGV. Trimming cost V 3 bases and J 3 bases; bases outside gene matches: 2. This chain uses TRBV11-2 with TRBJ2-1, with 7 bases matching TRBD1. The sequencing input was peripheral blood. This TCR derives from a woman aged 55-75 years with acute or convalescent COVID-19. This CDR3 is CASSFRGNYNEQFF. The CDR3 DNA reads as TGTGCCAGCAGCTTCAGGGGGAACTACAATGAGCAGTTCTTC.